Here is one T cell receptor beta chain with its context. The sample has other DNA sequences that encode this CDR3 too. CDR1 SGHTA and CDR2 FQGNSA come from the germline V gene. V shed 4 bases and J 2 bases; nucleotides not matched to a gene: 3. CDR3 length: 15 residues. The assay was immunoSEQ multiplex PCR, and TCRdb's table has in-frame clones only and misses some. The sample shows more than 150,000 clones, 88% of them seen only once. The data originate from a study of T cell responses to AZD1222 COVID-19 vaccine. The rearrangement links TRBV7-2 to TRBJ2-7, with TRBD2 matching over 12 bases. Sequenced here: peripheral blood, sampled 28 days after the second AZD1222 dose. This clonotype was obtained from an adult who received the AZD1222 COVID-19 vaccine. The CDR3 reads CASSSLAGGPYEQYF. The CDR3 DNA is TGTGCCAGCAGCTCGCTAGCGGGAGGGCCCTACGAGCAGTACTTC.